Described below is a single T cell receptor (beta chain) sequence and its context. Its antigen is as yet unknown. CDR1 is MNHNS, CDR2 SASEGT, per germline. The CDR3 runs to 15 residues. V lost 0 bases to trimming and J lost 2 bases; unmatched junction nucleotides: 4. These data are taken from a study of T cell responses to AZD1222 COVID-19 vaccine. The study's findings and limits: The study found vaccine-associated CD4 TCRs spanning spike, dominant at 160-218 and 743-854. Of the AZD1222 recipients, only five or six were seropositive at baseline. Breadth and depth of Spike-specific TCRs rose after two AZD1222 doses.

Profiling relied on immunoSEQ multiplex PCR, and the TCRdb table lists in-frame clones only, not all of them. The repertoire holds just under 90,000 clones, with over 75% as singletons. This sample comprised peripheral blood, obtained on day 0 of AZD1222 vaccination. The chain uses TRBV6-1 and TRBJ2-7, with 7 bases lining up with TRBD1. The source of this sequence is an adult in good health. The CDR3 DNA sequence: TGTGCCAGCAGTGAAGCGGGGGACAGAACCTACGAGCAGTACTTC. Its translation: CASSEAGDRTYEQYF.